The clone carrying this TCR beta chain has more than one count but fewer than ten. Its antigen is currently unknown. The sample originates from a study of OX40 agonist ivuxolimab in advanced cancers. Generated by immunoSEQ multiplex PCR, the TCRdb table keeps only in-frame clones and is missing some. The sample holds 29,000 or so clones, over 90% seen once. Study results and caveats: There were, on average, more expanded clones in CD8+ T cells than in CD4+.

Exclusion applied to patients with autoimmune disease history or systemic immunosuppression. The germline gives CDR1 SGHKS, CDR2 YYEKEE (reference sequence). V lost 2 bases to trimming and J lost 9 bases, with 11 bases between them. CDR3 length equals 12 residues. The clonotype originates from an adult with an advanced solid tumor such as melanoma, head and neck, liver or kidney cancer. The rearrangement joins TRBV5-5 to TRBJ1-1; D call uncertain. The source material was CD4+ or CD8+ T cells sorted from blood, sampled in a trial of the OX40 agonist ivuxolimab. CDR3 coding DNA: TGTGCCAGCAGCTTTGATCGACTACAAGCTTTCTTT. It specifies CASSFDRLQAFF.